These 18 T cell receptor beta chains were sequenced from one sample in a study of control samples from healthy donors and cancer patients (dated by TCRdb to the early 2020s). The library was built by means of the immunoSEQ multiplex PCR assay. Here the immuneACCESS table is served through TCRdb, limited to in-frame sequences with V and J called. Missing clones are a known gap in these copies; in checked studies unresolved V genes cover under half, and the rest lacks a known reason. For this sample there are under 150,000 clones; around 86% appear just once. The ten largest clones take up over 4.5% of the sample. The specimen was blood. These receptors all come from a man aged 25 to 45 in good health.

The chain carries TRBV11-2 and TRBJ2-2; possibly TRBD1 or TRBD2 for D (5 bases each). Trimming left V 6 bases short and J 4 bases short, with 15 bases between. Germline values: CDR1 SGHAT, CDR2 FQNNGV. The CDR3 spans 15 residues. CDR3 region: CASRGPMGVTGELFF. The CDR3 DNA sequence: TGTGCCAGCAGGGGGCCCATGGGGGTCACCGGGGAGCTGTTTTTT.

The chain employs TRBV3-1 (or the pseudogene TRBV3-2) and TRBJ1-6, with no clear D. There are 13 residues in the CDR3. CDR1 and CDR2 from the germline V gene are LGHDT and YNNKEL (reference sequence). Deletions cut 4 bases from V and 7 bases from J, with 8 bases between. The CDR3 nucleotides read TGTGCCAGCAGCCGCCTGGAGAATTCACCCCTCCACTTT. Translating gives CASSRLENSPLHF.

The CDR3: CASTSRGGTGELFF. The CDR3 DNA reads TGTGCCAGCACTTCGAGAGGTGGTACCGGGGAGCTGTTTTTT. The J gene is TRBJ2-2, the V gene TRBV2, with D uncertain. Between the trimmed V and J ends, which lost 7 bases and 5 bases, there was a span of 14 bases. CDR3 length: 14 amino acids. Germline CDR1 is SNHLY and CDR2 is FYNNEI. The whole variable domain, filled in from reference TRBV2 and TRBJ2-2, reads EPEVTQTPSHQVTQMGQEVILRCVPISNHLYFYWYRQILGQKVEFLVSFYNNEISEKSEIFDDQFSVERPDGSNFTLKIRSTKLEDSAMYFCASTSRGGTGELFFGEGSRLTVL.

The chain carries TRBV6-5 and TRBJ2-5; a possible D gene is TRBD1 (6 bases). Trimming pared 3 bases from V and 1 base from J, leaving 9 bases between. The CDR3 consists of 14 residues. The germline V gene encodes CDR1 MNHEY and CDR2 SVGAGI. CDR3: CASSYNRAQETQYF. The CDR3 DNA reads as TGTGCCAGCAGTTATAACAGGGCCCAAGAGACCCAGTACTTC.

This chain links TRBV11-1 with TRBJ1-6, with a possible D match to TRBD1 (6 bases). Deletions cut 5 bases from V and 4 bases from J, with 9 bases between. The V gene's germline CDR1 is SGHAT and CDR2 FQDESV (reference sequence). The CDR3 sequence is 14 residues long. Here the CDR3 DNA reads TGTGCCAGCAGCGGGACACCGTATAATTCACCCCTCCACTTT. Translating gives CASSGTPYNSPLHF.

V is TRBV5-1 and J is TRBJ1-6; 9 bases are a match to TRBD1. The length of the CDR3 is 13 residues. V lost 5 bases to trimming and J lost 10 bases; unmatched junction nucleotides: 4. Germline lookup yields CDR1 SGHRS and CDR2 YFSETQ. CDR3 in DNA: TGCGCCAGCAGGTGGACAGGGGAATCACCCCTCCACTTT. Its protein is CASRWTGESPLHF.

V is TRBV11-2 and J is TRBJ2-2; no clear D gene. The CDR3 contains 10 residues. Looked up from germline, CDR1 is SGHAT and CDR2 is FQNNGV. Trimming shortened V by 10 bases and J by 5 bases, and 5 bases separated the two germline ends. The DNA for the CDR3 is TGTGCCACCGAGACCGGGGAGCTGTTTTTT. As protein: CATETGELFF. Full variable domain (remainder filled in from reference TRBV11-2 and TRBJ2-2): EAGVAQSPRYKIIEKRQSVAFWCNPISGHATLYWYQQILGQGPKLLIQFQNNGVVDDSQLPKDRFSAERLKGVDSTLKIQPAKLEDSAVYLCATETGELFFGEGSRLTVL.

The V gene is TRBV4-3, the J gene TRBJ2-1; TRBD2 agrees at 7 bases. CDR1 and CDR2 from the germline V gene are LGHNA and YSLEER. V gave up 0 bases and J gave up 2 bases; unmatched junction bases: 7. The length of the CDR3 is 17 residues. CDR3 region: CASSQDSTSSPYNEQFF. In DNA form, the CDR3 reads TGCGCCAGCAGCCAAGATTCGACTAGCAGCCCCTACAATGAGCAGTTCTTC.

The chain links TRBV6-2 or TRBV6-3 to TRBJ2-7, with 8 bases fitting TRBD1. Germline V CDR1 and CDR2: MNHEY, SVGEGT. Germline trimming cut 2 bases from V and 3 bases from J; bases unmatched to any gene: 6. CDR3 length: 15 residues. CDR3 residues: CASSYPTGVNYEQYF. Here the CDR3 DNA reads TGTGCCAGCAGTTACCCGACAGGGGTAAACTACGAGCAGTACTTC.

This clone showed up many times. The sample contains more than one DNA sequence encoding this CDR3. V and J are TRBV6-5 and TRBJ1-4; 10 bases match TRBD1. CDR1 is MNHEY and CDR2 is SVGAGI in the germline V gene. The CDR3 has 14 amino acids. V trimming: 5 bases; J trimming: 8 bases; junction bases outside the gene matches: 5. As DNA, the CDR3 is TGTGCCAGCAGTAGACAGGGGGCCAGAGAAAAACTGTTTTTT. The encoded protein is CASSRQGAREKLFF.

This clone was seen only once. The rearrangement links TRBV5-6 to TRBJ2-1, with D perhaps matching TRBD1 (5 bases). CDR1 is SGHDT and CDR2 is YYEEEE in the germline V gene. This CDR3 contains 11 residues. V dropped 7 bases and J dropped 4 bases, with 6 bases sitting between them. Here the CDR3 reads CASGAYNEQFF. CDR3 sequence (DNA): TGTGCCAGCGGGGCGTACAATGAGCAGTTCTTC.

The chain uses TRBV6-6 and TRBJ1-2; 11 positions match TRBD1. J lost 5 bases, V lost 2 bases, and 7 bases had no gene match. The germline V gene encodes CDR1 MNHNY and CDR2 SVGAGI (reference sequence). The CDR3 runs 16 residues. CDR3 nucleotide sequence: TGTGCCAGCAGTTACGGACAGGGGGCGTTTAGGTATGGCTACACCTTC. Residues: CASSYGQGAFRYGYTF.

The count of this clone is one. This chain uses TRBV11-2 with TRBJ2-1, with a tentative D call TRBD1 (5 bases). The CDR3 consists of 13 residues. CDR1 SGHAT and CDR2 FQNNGV come from the germline V gene. Trimming shortened V by 3 bases and J by 5 bases, and 8 bases separated the two germline ends. The CDR3, as DNA: TGTGCCAGCAGCTTGGGGCTGAACAATGAGCAGTTCTTC. Translating gives CASSLGLNNEQFF.

The genes are TRBV19 and TRBJ1-5, with D uncertain. Germline V lookup: CDR1 LNHDA, CDR2 SQIVND (reference sequence). Trimming removed 2 bases from V and 3 bases from J, with 5 bases in between. The CDR3 runs to 13 residues. The CDR3 coding sequence is TGTGCCAGTAGTATATCTGTCAATCAGCCCCAGCATTTT. This sequence encodes CASSISVNQPQHF.

This chain joins TRBV10-2 and TRBJ1-1; weak D call: TRBD1 (5 bases). CDR1 and CDR2 from the germline V gene are WSHSY and SAAADI. CDR3 length: 17 amino acids. Trimming pared 0 bases from V and 0 bases from J, leaving 14 bases between. The CDR3 sequence: CASSESGRGVMNTEAFF. CDR3 DNA: TGCGCCAGCAGTGAGTCCGGTCGGGGGGTAATGAACACTGAAGCTTTCTTT.

The chain uses TRBV5-5 and TRBJ1-2; perhaps TRBD1 as D (5 bases). The germline V gene encodes CDR1 SGHKS and CDR2 YYEKEE (reference sequence). This CDR3 has 16 residues. V was cut by 4 bases and J by 4 bases, with 20 bases left in between. CDR3 sequence: CASSIGINAGSYGYTF. The CDR3 nucleotides are TGTGCCAGCAGCATTGGTATTAATGCAGGGTCCTATGGCTACACCTTC.

The chain links TRBV19 to TRBJ1-3; weak D call: TRBD1 (5 bases). The germline CDR1 and CDR2 sequences are LNHDA and SQIVND (reference sequence). The V end was cut by 2 bases, the J end by 0 bases, with 11 bases between. The length of the CDR3 is 16 residues. CDR3 in amino acids: CASSITGELSGNTIYF. The CDR3 DNA reads as TGTGCCAGTAGTATAACGGGGGAACTCTCTGGAAACACCATATATTTT.

As concerns this clone: It is unclear where the CDR3 begins or ends on the DNA, so no DNA is shown, and the CDR3 is as TCRdb lists it. The rearrangement joins TRBV21-1 to TRBJ1-5. TRBV21-1 is a pseudogene segment. The CDR3 extends over 16 residues, inclusive of both ends. CDR3 region: CASSKVGRGSNQPQHF.